This TCR beta chain appears in the sequencing data of a study of Ad26.COV2.S vaccination and SARS-CoV-2 variants. Looking at the study overall: The trial was COV1001 and the donor's arm was Ad26.COV2.S. General observations from the study: For non-spike TCRs, breadth in vaccine recipients resembled that in placebo recipients.

The repertoire was sequenced with immunoSEQ multiplex PCR; TCRdb's copy has only in-frame clones and lacks some. Among about 350,000 clones listed, roughly 90% were seen once. Noted treatment: some 19 received Ad26.COV2.S at low or high dose, single or two shots; roughly 5 received placebo; per-sample allocation not given. Sampling occurred on day 63 after the first vaccine or placebo injection. Vaccination used an Ad26 vector expressing Wuhan-strain SARS-CoV-2 spike. On this clone: Its antigen is undetermined.

The V and J ends lost 6 bases and 4 bases, in that order; junction bases with no gene match: 6. The CDR3 is 14 amino acids. Per the germline V gene, CDR1 is MDHEN and CDR2 is SYDVKM. The gene calls are TRBV28 and TRBJ2-1; 7 bases map to TRBD1. This receptor was identified in a person between 18 and 65 years old who received the Ad26.COV2.S COVID-19 vaccine or a placebo. The material sequenced was peripheral blood, taken in a trial of Ad26.COV2.S vaccine versus placebo. CDR3 in amino acids: CASSKGQAYNEQFF. CDR3 coding DNA: TGTGCCAGCAGCAAAGGACAGGCGTACAATGAGCAGTTCTTC.